Reported below is one T cell receptor beta chain. The antigen remains undetermined. The data were taken from a study of cytomegalovirus exposure and HLA in healthy donors. Study-wide findings and caveats: Reportedly, HLA-A and HLA-B alleles of most subjects were accurately predicted from TCR beta. TRBV6-2, TRBV6-3 and some other V segments were unresolvable in 87-base-pair reads. Fewer N-insertions than the roughly 670-donor mean were reportedly shown by an Asian-associated ancestry cluster in a later analysis.

CDR1 is LGHNA, CDR2 YSLEER, per germline. The CDR3 covers 15 residues. PCR was performed using 60 Vbeta and 13 Jbeta primers. Sequencing used immunoSEQ multiplex PCR; TCRdb keeps in-frame clones, though not all of them. The table records around 220,000 clones, approximately 79% of them present only once. V gene TRBV4-3 combines with J gene TRBJ2-5; tentatively, D is TRBD1 (5 bases). The J call may be faulty, since TRBJ2-7 better matches the DNA end. The receptor's source is a man younger than 35 in good health and CMV-seronegative. Material: PBMCs. The CDR3 region is CASSQDLGRTDEQYF. The CDR3 DNA follows: TGCGCCAGCAGCCAAGATTTGGGGCGCACGGACGAGCAGTACTTC.